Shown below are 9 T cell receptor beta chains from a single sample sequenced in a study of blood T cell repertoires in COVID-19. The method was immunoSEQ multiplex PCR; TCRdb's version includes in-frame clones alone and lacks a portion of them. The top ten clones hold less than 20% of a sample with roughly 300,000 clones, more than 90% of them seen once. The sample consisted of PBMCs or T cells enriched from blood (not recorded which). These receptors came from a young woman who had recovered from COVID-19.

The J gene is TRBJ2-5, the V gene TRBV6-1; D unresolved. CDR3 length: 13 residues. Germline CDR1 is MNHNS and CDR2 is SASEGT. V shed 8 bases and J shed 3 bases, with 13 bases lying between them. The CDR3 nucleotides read TGTGCCAGCTCGCGGCTAGAAAAAGAGACCCAGTACTTC. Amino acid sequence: CASSRLEKETQYF.

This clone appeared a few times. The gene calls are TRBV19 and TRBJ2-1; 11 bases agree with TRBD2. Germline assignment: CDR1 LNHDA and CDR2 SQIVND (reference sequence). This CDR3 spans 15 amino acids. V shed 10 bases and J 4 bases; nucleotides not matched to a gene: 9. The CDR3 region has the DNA TGTGCCACCAACCCTGGGACTAGCGGATACAATGAGCAGTTCTTC. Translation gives CATNPGTSGYNEQFF.

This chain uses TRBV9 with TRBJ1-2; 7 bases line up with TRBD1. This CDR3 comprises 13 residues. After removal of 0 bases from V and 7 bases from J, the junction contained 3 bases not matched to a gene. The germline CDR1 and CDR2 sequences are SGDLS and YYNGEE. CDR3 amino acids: CASSVEGAAGYTF. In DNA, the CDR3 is TGTGCCAGCAGCGTAGAGGGGGCGGCTGGCTACACCTTC.

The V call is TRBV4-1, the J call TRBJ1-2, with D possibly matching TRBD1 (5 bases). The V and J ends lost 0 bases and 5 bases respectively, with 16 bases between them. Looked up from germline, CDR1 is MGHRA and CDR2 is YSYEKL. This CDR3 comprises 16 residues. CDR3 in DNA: TGCGCCAGCAGCCAAGATCCCACAGGAGCAAAGTATGGCTACACCTTC. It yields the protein CASSQDPTGAKYGYTF.

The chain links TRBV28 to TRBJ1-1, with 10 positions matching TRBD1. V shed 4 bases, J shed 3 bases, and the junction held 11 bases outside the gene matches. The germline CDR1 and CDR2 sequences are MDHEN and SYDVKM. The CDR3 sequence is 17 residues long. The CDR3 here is CASSSPGQGPLYTEAFF. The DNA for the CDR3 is TGTGCCAGCAGTTCACCGGGACAGGGGCCGCTCTACACTGAAGCTTTCTTT.

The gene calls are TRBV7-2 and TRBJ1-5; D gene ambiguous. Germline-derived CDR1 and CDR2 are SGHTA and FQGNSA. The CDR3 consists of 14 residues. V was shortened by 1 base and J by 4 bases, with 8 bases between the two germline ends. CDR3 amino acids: CASSLDVSNQPQHF. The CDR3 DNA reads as TGTGCCAGCAGCTTAGATGTGAGTAATCAGCCCCAGCATTTT.

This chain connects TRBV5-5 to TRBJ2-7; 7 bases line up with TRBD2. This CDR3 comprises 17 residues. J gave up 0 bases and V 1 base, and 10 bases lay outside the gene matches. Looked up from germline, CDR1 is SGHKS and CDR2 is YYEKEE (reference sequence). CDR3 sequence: CASSLYRLADFSYEQYF. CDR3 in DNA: TGTGCCAGCAGCTTGTACAGGCTAGCGGACTTCTCCTACGAGCAGTACTTC.

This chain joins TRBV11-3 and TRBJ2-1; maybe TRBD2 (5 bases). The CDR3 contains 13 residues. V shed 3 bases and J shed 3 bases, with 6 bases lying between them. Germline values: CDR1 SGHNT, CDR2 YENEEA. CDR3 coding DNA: TGTGCCAGCAGCTTCGGGGTCTACAATGAGCAGTTCTTC. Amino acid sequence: CASSFGVYNEQFF.

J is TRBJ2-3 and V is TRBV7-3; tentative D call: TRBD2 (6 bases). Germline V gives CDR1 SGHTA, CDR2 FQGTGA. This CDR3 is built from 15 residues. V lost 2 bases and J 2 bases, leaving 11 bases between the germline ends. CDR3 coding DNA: TGTGCCAGCAGCTTAGCGGGGTTTAACACAGATACGCAGTATTTT. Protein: CASSLAGFNTDTQYF.